This T cell receptor (beta chain) originates from a study of naive and memory T cell subsets. Looked up from germline, CDR1 is MNHEY and CDR2 is SVGAGI. V was pared by 0 bases and J by 3 bases, with 7 bases of the junction left unmatched. The CDR3 runs to 16 residues. Treatment: skin biopsy from PPD injection site in Mantoux-positive individual. A UMI-containing oligonucleotide was joined by 3' ligation to the TCR cDNA template. The SP2 primer and nested alpha and beta constant region primers amplified ligated cDNA in four rounds. TCRdb independently ran MiXCR on the UMI-ligation and nested PCR reads; one entry per CDR3 protein. The sample consists of more than 20,000 distinct CDR3 sequences, about 6.1% of them appearing once. This clonotype was counted ten times or more.

The specimen was skin, collected from a tuberculin skin test site. The V gene is TRBV6-5, the J gene TRBJ2-7, with TRBD2 matching over 8 bases. The clonotype was recovered from an adult in good health. The CDR3 spells CASSYSAGGSGYEQYF. For the CDR3, the DNA is TGTGCCAGCAGTTACTCGGCGGGAGGCTCGGGCTACGAGCAGTACTTC.